One TCR beta chain is described in this entry. Its specificity is not known. Time point described: 266 days after commencement of treatment, after nivolumab therapy. Treatment meaning: AdE1-LMPpoly-expanded autologous EBV-specific T-cell therapy followed by anti-PD-1 nivolumab. This specimen belongs to a study of EBV T-cell therapy then PD-1 blockade in nasopharyngeal carcinoma. The CDR3 has 17 amino acids. Germline loops: CDR1 LGHNA, CDR2 YSLEER. V lost 4 bases to trimming and J lost 1 base, with 17 bases between them. Profiled with immunoSEQ multiplex PCR; TCRdb holds only in-frame clones, not every one. The table has about 20,000 clones, around 80% seen once.

The TCR comes from a man between 40 and 49 years old with nasopharyngeal carcinoma. The chain recombines TRBV4-3 with TRBJ1-5, with D possibly being TRBD1 (6 bases). Source: CD8+ T cells from blood, taken around day 270 from a patient whose treatment included autologous EBV-specific T cells and nivolumab. CDR3 in amino acids: CASSRLIGGKSNQPQHF. The CDR3 region has the DNA TGCGCCAGCAGCCGCCTAATAGGGGGAAAAAGCAATCAGCCCCAGCATTTT.